This T cell receptor (beta chain) was retrieved from a study of cytomegalovirus exposure and HLA in healthy donors. Findings and limits, study-wide: A subsequent analysis found that TCR clusters from the first cohort also tended to co-occur in the roughly 120 validation repertoires, with approximately 95% of cluster scores above 0. Both high specificity and high sensitivity reportedly marked the classifier's diagnosis of cytomegalovirus status.

The repertoire was sequenced with immunoSEQ multiplex PCR; TCRdb's copy has only in-frame clones and lacks some. The sample shows about 73,000 clones, about 87% of them seen only once. This CDR3 is built from 15 residues. CDR1 and CDR2 (germline): MNHEY, SVGAGI. V lost 10 bases and J lost 4; bases outside the gene matches: 14. With respect to this clone: Antigen unknown.

This TCR was recovered from a woman aged 18-35 years in good health and CMV-seropositive. This rearrangement joins TRBV6-5 to TRBJ2-7; 9 nucleotides match TRBD2. The sequenced sample consisted of PBMCs. The CDR3 protein is CATSIAGVPPYEQYF. DNA of the CDR3: TGTGCCACCTCGATAGCGGGAGTTCCCCCGTACGAGCAGTACTTC.